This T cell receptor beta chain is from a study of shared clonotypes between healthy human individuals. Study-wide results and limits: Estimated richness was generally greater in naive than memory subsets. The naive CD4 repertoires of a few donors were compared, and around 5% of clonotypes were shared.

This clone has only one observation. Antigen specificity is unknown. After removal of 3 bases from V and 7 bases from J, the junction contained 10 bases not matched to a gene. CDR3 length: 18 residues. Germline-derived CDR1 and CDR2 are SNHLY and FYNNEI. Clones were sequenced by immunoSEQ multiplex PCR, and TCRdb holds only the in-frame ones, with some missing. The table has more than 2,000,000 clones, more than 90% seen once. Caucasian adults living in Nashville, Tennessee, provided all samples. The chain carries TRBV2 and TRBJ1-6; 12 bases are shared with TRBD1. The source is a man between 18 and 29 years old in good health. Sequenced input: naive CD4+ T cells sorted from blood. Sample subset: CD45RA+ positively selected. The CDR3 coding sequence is TGTGCCAGCAGTGAGGGGGACAGGGGGCCAATGAGGAATTCACCCCTCCACTTT. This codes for CASSEGDRGPMRNSPLHF.